This T cell receptor (beta chain) is drawn from a study of pediatric ulcerative colitis. Study-level results: Blood-rectal clonal overlap within each person was significantly higher in ulcerative colitis patients than controls. A couple of rectal clonotypes were found only in ulcerative colitis patients, all of them. Blood samples from two patients yielded substantially fewer templates and were excluded from blood-rectal overlap analysis.

Assay used: immunoSEQ multiplex PCR; TCRdb lists only in-frame clones, some missing. The sample contains fewer than 6,500 clones, over 85% of which appear only once. A word on this clone: Its antigen is unknown.

Germline V gives CDR1 MNHNS, CDR2 SASEGT. CDR3 length: 16 residues. Trimming took 3 bases from V and 2 from J, leaving 14 bases between them. Control subjects, colonoscoped for suspected IBD, had macroscopically and histologically normal endoscopy. V usage is TRBV6-1 and J usage is TRBJ1-3; the D is unclear. The TCR originated in a girl between 10 and 17 years old who was a control in a study of pediatric ulcerative colitis. Sequenced sample: blood. CDR3 in DNA: TGTGCCAGCAGTGAGTTTAGGGCGGGAGCTGGAAACACCATATATTTT. The encoded protein is CASSEFRAGAGNTIYF.